A single sample is the source of the 23 T cell receptor beta chains below, sequenced in a study of siplizumab effects on memory and regulatory T cells. The repertoire was sequenced with immunoSEQ multiplex PCR; TCRdb's copy has only in-frame clones and lacks some. The data contain roughly 120,000 clones, around 94% of them singletons. Sequenced: non-Treg CD4+ T cells sorted from blood. All receptors come from a human donor in good health.

The rearrangement links TRBV5-4 to TRBJ2-5; 7 positions match TRBD2. There are 13 residues in the CDR3. The germline V gene encodes CDR1 SGHNT and CDR2 YYREEE (reference sequence). Trimming removed 4 bases from V and 5 bases from J; junction bases left unmatched: 5. CDR3 nucleotides: TGTGCCAGCAGCACCGGGGGGTGGGAGACCCAGTACTTC. It yields the protein CASSTGGWETQYF. The full variable domain, completed using reference TRBV5-4 and TRBJ2-5, is ETGVTQSPTHLIKTRGQQVTLRCSSQSGHNTVSWYQQALGQGPQFIFQYYREEENGRGNFPPRFSGLQFPNYSSELNVNALELDDSALYLCASSTGGWETQYFGPGTRLLVL.

The chain is built from TRBV6-1 and TRBJ2-5; D assignment may be TRBD1 or TRBD2 (5 bases each). Trimming removed 6 bases from V and 5 bases from J, with 16 bases in between. The CDR3 consists of 14 residues. Germline lookup yields CDR1 MNHNS and CDR2 SASEGT. In nucleotides, the CDR3 is TGTGCCAGCAGCCATTATAGCGAGGGGGAGACCCAGTACTTC. Encoded protein: CASSHYSEGETQYF.

The chain carries TRBV18 and TRBJ2-5; TRBD1 matches at 8 bases. The ends lost 5 bases at V and 3 bases at J; junction bases unmatched: 2. The CDR3 is 13 amino acids. Germline V CDR1 and CDR2: KGHSH, LQKENI. The CDR3 coding sequence is TGTGCCAGCTCAGGGGGACAGGAAGAGACCCAGTACTTC. Residues: CASSGGQEETQYF. Combining the CDR3 with reference TRBV18 and TRBJ2-5 gives the whole variable domain NAGVMQNPRHLVRRRGQEARLRCSPMKGHSHVYWYRQLPEEGLKFMVYLQKENIIDESGMPKERFSAEFPKEGPSILRIQQVVRGDSAAYFCASSGGQEETQYFGPGTRLLVL.

The rearrangement uses TRBV2 and TRBJ2-7; no clear D. In germline, CDR1 is SNHLY, CDR2 FYNNEI. V shed 0 bases and J shed 2 bases, with 11 bases lying between them. The CDR3 consists of 15 residues. The CDR3 bases are TGTGCCAGCAGTGAAGCGGAGTCCTGGACCTACGAGCAGTACTTC. It encodes CASSEAESWTYEQYF.

This clone has a single count. The chain couples TRBV28 to TRBJ1-2; 7 nucleotides agree with TRBD1. Germline V gene sequence: CDR1 MDHEN, CDR2 SYDVKM. The CDR3 totals 14 residues. The V and J ends lost 4 bases and 7 bases, in that order; junction bases with no gene match: 9. The CDR3 nucleotides read TGTGCCAGCAGTTCCGCCGACAGGGCCCTTGGCTACACCTTC. Translating it yields CASSSADRALGYTF.

CDR3 residues: CASSPEGYNEQFF. In DNA, the CDR3 is TGCGCCAGCAGCCCGGAGGGGTACAATGAGCAGTTCTTC. The chain combines TRBV5-1 with TRBJ2-1, with a weak D call TRBD2 (6 bases). Germline lookup yields CDR1 SGHRS and CDR2 YFSETQ. The CDR3 runs to 13 residues. V was shortened by 4 bases and J by 4 bases, with 9 bases between the two germline ends.

The chain has TRBV6-1 and TRBJ2-3, with D perhaps matching TRBD2 (6 bases). The germline V gene has CDR1 MNHNS and CDR2 SASEGT. The V end lost 6 bases, the J end lost 4 bases, and 17 bases lay between the germline ends. CDR3 length: 15 amino acids. The CDR3 DNA is TGTGCCAGCAGCGGGCTAGCGTCCGGGGCAGATACGCAGTATTTT. Protein sequence: CASSGLASGADTQYF.

The CDR3 protein is CASSQGERNTEAFF. For the CDR3, the DNA is TGTGCCAGCTCCCAGGGGGAGAGGAACACTGAAGCTTTCTTT. The J gene is TRBJ1-1, the V gene TRBV27; 7 bases agree with TRBD1. V was pared by 8 bases and J by 1 base, with 7 bases of the junction left unmatched. The CDR3 is made up of 14 amino acids. Germline loops: CDR1 MNHEY, CDR2 SMNVEV (reference sequence).

This chain uses TRBV5-4 with TRBJ1-4, with D tentatively TRBD1 (5 bases). CDR1 is SGHNT, CDR2 YYREEE, per germline (reference sequence). V lost 0 bases, J lost 5 bases, and 14 bases lay in between. This CDR3 comprises 16 residues. The CDR3 loop is CASSLGSGLGNEKLFF. The CDR3 nucleotides are TGTGCCAGCAGCTTGGGATCAGGGTTGGGGAATGAAAAACTGTTTTTT.

J is TRBJ2-7 and V is TRBV5-1, with a possible D match to TRBD1 (5 bases). The CDR3 has 14 residues. Germline CDR1 SGHRS, CDR2 YFSETQ. V was cut by 4 bases and J by 4 bases, with 15 bases left in between. The CDR3 DNA reads TGCGCCAGCAGCACTACATCCCAGGGATACGAGCAGTACTTC. Its translation: CASSTTSQGYEQYF.

CDR3 DNA: TGTGCCAGCCGGGACAGTGACACAGATACGCAGTATTTT. Amino acid sequence: CASRDSDTDTQYF. The chain carries TRBV27 and TRBJ2-3, with TRBD1 identical over 7 bases. With V trimmed by 8 bases and J by 2 bases, 4 bases remained unmatched. Germline CDR1 reads MNHEY; CDR2 reads SMNVEV (reference sequence). The CDR3 covers 13 residues.

This clone was found once. The chain recombines TRBV11-2 with TRBJ1-1; unclear D gene. The CDR3 spans 13 residues. The germline CDR1 and CDR2 sequences are SGHAT and FQNNGV. Trimming took 4 bases from V and 1 from J, leaving 7 bases between them. The CDR3 coding sequence is TGTGCCAGCAGCTACCGGGGGAACACTGAAGCTTTCTTT. Translated: CASSYRGNTEAFF.

The chain couples TRBV28 to TRBJ1-1, with a possible D match to TRBD1 (6 bases). The V end was cut by 2 bases, the J end by 4 bases, with 11 bases between. Germline lookup yields CDR1 MDHEN and CDR2 SYDVKM. The CDR3 extends over 14 amino acids. The CDR3 sequence: CASSLIGGRTEAFF. DNA for the CDR3: TGTGCCAGCAGTTTAATAGGGGGGCGCACTGAAGCTTTCTTT.

The chain carries TRBV7-9 and TRBJ1-1, with D possibly matching TRBD1 (6 bases). CDR1 and CDR2 from the germline V gene are SEHNR and FQNEAQ (reference sequence). Trimming stripped 2 bases from V and 10 bases from J, with 23 bases between. The CDR3 totals 16 residues. CDR3 bases: TGTGCCAGCAGCTTAAGTTGGGACATTTTCAGGGGTTCAGCTTTCTTT. Amino acid sequence: CASSLSWDIFRGSAFF.

CDR3 in DNA: TGTGCCAGTAGTAGACAGGGGGCGGACGAGCAGTACTTC. Translating gives CASSRQGADEQYF. The chain links TRBV19 to TRBJ2-7, with 10 bases matching TRBD1. The CDR3 has 13 residues. Germline CDR1 is LNHDA and CDR2 is SQIVND (reference sequence). The V and J ends lost 4 bases and 5 bases, in that order; junction bases with no gene match: 2.

The chain links TRBV11-3 to TRBJ2-2; D unclear. V was trimmed by 1 base and J by 4 bases, leaving 4 bases between them. Germline lookup yields CDR1 SGHNT and CDR2 YENEEA. The CDR3 is made up of 13 amino acids. CDR3 sequence (DNA): TGTGCCAGCAGCTTAGGAACCACCGGGGAGCTGTTTTTT. The encoded protein is CASSLGTTGELFF.

The rearrangement uses TRBV14 and TRBJ2-2; D is possibly TRBD2 (7 bases). Germline CDR1 is SGHDN and CDR2 is FVKESK. This CDR3 is 14 amino acids long. V lost 3 bases to trimming and J lost 7 bases, with 12 bases between them. In DNA form, the CDR3 reads TGTGCCAGCAGCCACTACGGGGGGCGCGGGGAGCTGTTTTTT. Translating gives CASSHYGGRGELFF.

V usage is TRBV6-5 and J usage is TRBJ1-4; D perhaps matches TRBD1 (5 bases). The V end lost 2 bases, the J end lost 7 bases, and 8 bases lay between the germline ends. CDR3 length equals 13 residues. Germline CDR1 reads MNHEY; CDR2 reads SVGAGI. CDR3 residues: CASSYGRVEKLFF. The CDR3 region has the DNA TGTGCCAGCAGTTACGGCAGGGTTGAAAAACTGTTTTTT.

The chain links TRBV11-3 to TRBJ2-2; D is possibly TRBD2 (5 bases). V lost 2 bases and J lost 8, with 6 bases in between. Germline V CDR1 and CDR2: SGHNT, YENEEA. The CDR3 is made up of 12 amino acids. CDR3 amino acids: CASSLREGELFF. The CDR3 DNA sequence: TGTGCCAGCAGCTTAAGGGAGGGGGAGCTGTTTTTT.

The rearrangement links TRBV7-3 to TRBJ2-3, with D possibly being TRBD1 (5 bases). V was cut by 0 bases and J by 6 bases, with 13 bases left in between. The germline V gene has CDR1 SGHTA and CDR2 FQGTGA. The CDR3 has 15 amino acids. Written as DNA, the CDR3 is TGTGCCAGCAGCTTAACTAGTATAAAGGGGGATACGCAGTATTTT. It translates to CASSLTSIKGDTQYF.

This chain uses TRBV7-9 with TRBJ2-6; D ambiguous. The CDR3 runs to 16 residues. Trimming left V 2 bases short and J 2 bases short, with 10 bases between. The V gene's germline CDR1 is SEHNR and CDR2 FQNEAQ (reference sequence). The CDR3 reads CASSLPRYPGANVLTF. The CDR3 nucleotides are TGTGCCAGCAGCTTACCCCGGTACCCTGGGGCCAACGTCCTGACTTTC. The full variable domain, rest sourced from reference TRBV7-9 and TRBJ2-6, is DTGVSQNPRHKITKRGQNVTFRCDPISEHNRLYWYRQTLGQGPEFLTYFQNEAQLEKSRLLSDRFSAERPKGSFSTLEIQRTEQGDSAMYLCASSLPRYPGANVLTFGAGSRLTVL.

The rearrangement uses TRBV7-6 and TRBJ1-2, with TRBD1 matching 7 bases. V trimming: 1 base; J trimming: 7 bases; junction bases outside the gene matches: 9. This CDR3 has 15 amino acids. CDR1 and CDR2 from the germline V gene are SGHVS and FNYEAQ. The CDR3 DNA reads as TGTGCCAGCAGCTTAGAGGAAGGGGGCCGCGTTGGCTACACCTTC. Amino acids: CASSLEEGGRVGYTF.

The rearrangement joins TRBV5-1 to TRBJ2-5, with 7 bases fitting TRBD2. This CDR3 contains 15 residues. In germline, CDR1 is SGHRS, CDR2 YFSETQ. The V segment lost 3 bases and the J segment 1 base; nucleotides outside the gene matches: 6. The CDR3 DNA reads as TGCGCCAGCAGCTCGACGGGAGGATCCCAAGAGACCCAGTACTTC. This codes for CASSSTGGSQETQYF. Drawing the rest from reference TRBV5-1 and TRBJ2-5, the complete variable domain is KAGVTQTPRYLIKTRGQQVTLSCSPISGHRSVSWYQQTPGQGLQFLFEYFSETQRNKGNFPGRFSGRQFSNSRSEMNVSTLELGDSALYLCASSSTGGSQETQYFGPGTRLLVL.